This T cell receptor beta chain is drawn from a study of blood T cell repertoires in COVID-19. Study-wide context: The cDNA or gDNA used as material had been derived from T cells, B-cell-depleted T cells, or PBMCs.

Germline lookup yields CDR1 MDHEN and CDR2 SYDVKM. The CDR3 is 14 residues long. Trimming shortened V by 0 bases and J by 5 bases, and 10 bases separated the two germline ends. Per the original data handling: Cell counts per sample came from amplifying reference gene primers. Method: immunoSEQ multiplex PCR; TCRdb's copy keeps in-frame clones and lacks some. Clone size and the V and J calls come from that table; the DNA yielded D and trimming. The sample has 45,000 to 55,000 clones; around nine tenths are singletons. The chain employs TRBV28 and TRBJ1-1; D not certain. This TCR was sampled from a man aged 50 to 59 with active COVID-19. Material: peripheral blood. The DNA of the CDR3 is TGTGCCAGCAGTTTATGGAGCAAGATGACTGAAGCTTTCTTT. It yields the protein CASSLWSKMTEAFF.